The 28 T cell receptor beta chains below were found in one sample sequenced in a study of cytomegalovirus exposure and HLA in healthy donors. Assay used: immunoSEQ multiplex PCR; TCRdb lists only in-frame clones, some missing. The profile shows approximately 280,000 clones, 80% to 90% of them singletons. What was sequenced was PBMCs. Receptors were obtained from a woman aged 18-29 years in good health and CMV-seronegative.

V and J are TRBV11-2 and TRBJ2-1; a possible D gene is TRBD1 (6 bases). The CDR3 spans 17 residues. The germline V gene encodes CDR1 SGHAT and CDR2 FQNNGV. The V gene lost 6 bases and the J gene lost 5 bases, with 23 bases spanning the gap. The CDR3 region is CASRLGSGVSNHNEQFF. DNA for the CDR3: TGTGCCAGCAGGCTCGGCTCAGGGGTCTCAAACCACAATGAGCAGTTCTTC.

CDR3: CASSLVPAGPPADTQYF. The CDR3 DNA reads TGTGCCAGCAGCTTAGTCCCAGCGGGGCCCCCCGCAGATACGCAGTATTTT. The J gene is TRBJ2-3, the V gene TRBV7-2; 7 bases are a match to TRBD2. This CDR3 is built from 17 residues. The ends lost 1 base at V and 4 bases at J; junction bases unmatched: 11. The germline V gene has CDR1 SGHTA and CDR2 FQGNSA.

The CDR3, as DNA: TGTGCCAGCAGCGTAGAGGGGGATACGCAGTATTTT. Translation gives CASSVEGDTQYF. J is TRBJ2-3 and V is TRBV9; possibly TRBD1 for D (5 bases). The CDR3 loop spans 12 amino acids. The V end was cut by 0 bases, the J end by 6 bases, with 5 bases between. Germline loops: CDR1 SGDLS, CDR2 YYNGEE. The variable domain in full, completed from reference TRBV9 and TRBJ2-3, reads DSGVTQTPKHLITATGQRVTLRCSPRSGDLSVYWYQQSLDQGLQFLIQYYNGEERAKGNILERFSAQQFPDLHSELNLSSLELGDSALYFCASSVEGDTQYFGPGTRLTVL.

The rearrangement joins TRBV4-2 to TRBJ2-7; TRBD2 agrees at 11 bases. This CDR3 has 16 residues. V lost 4 bases and J lost 2; bases outside the gene matches: 7. Germline-derived CDR1 and CDR2 are LGHNA and YNFKEQ. CDR3 in DNA: TGTGCCAGCAGCCGACGGGGACTAGCGGAGACCTACGAGCAGTACTTC. It encodes CASSRRGLAETYEQYF.

The chain carries TRBV19 and TRBJ1-6, with TRBD1 matching over 7 bases. Germline V lookup: CDR1 LNHDA, CDR2 SQIVND (reference sequence). Trimming at V came to 4 bases and at J to 8 bases, leaving 8 bases not matched to a gene. The CDR3 consists of 15 residues. The chain's CDR3 is CASSSPEGQYSPLHF. Here the CDR3 DNA reads TGTGCCAGTAGTAGCCCAGAGGGACAGTATTCACCCCTCCACTTT.

This clone was seen a few times. This CDR3 is CASSPGQKNTEAFF. In DNA form, the CDR3 reads TGTGCCAGCAGCCCGGGACAGAAGAACACTGAAGCTTTCTTT. V is TRBV6-5 and J is TRBJ1-1; TRBD1 matches at 7 bases. This CDR3 is built from 14 residues. V gave up 6 bases and J gave up 1 base; unmatched junction bases: 5. Germline CDR1 and CDR2: MNHEY and SVGAGI.

CDR3 amino acids: CASSPTGTGDNQPQHF. CDR3 DNA sequence: TGTGCCAGCTCCCCCACCGGGACAGGAGACAATCAGCCCCAGCATTTT. V usage is TRBV18 and J usage is TRBJ1-5, with TRBD1 matching 8 bases. Germline V CDR1 and CDR2: KGHSH, LQKENI. V trimming: 6 bases; J trimming: 3 bases; junction bases outside the gene matches: 10. The CDR3 loop spans 16 amino acids.

The V gene is TRBV6-1, the J gene TRBJ1-5; 9 nucleotides line up with TRBD1. J was trimmed by 0 bases and V by 4 bases; bases with no gene match: 4. The CDR3 is made up of 16 amino acids. Germline V gene sequence: CDR1 MNHNS, CDR2 SASEGT. The DNA of the CDR3 is TGTGCCAGCAGTGGACAGGGGGTAAATAGCAATCAGCCCCAGCATTTT. Its translation: CASSGQGVNSNQPQHF.

This sequence joins TRBV11-3 and TRBJ2-3; TRBD1 is a possible D gene (6 bases). The germline CDR1 and CDR2 sequences are SGHNT and YENEEA. CDR3 length: 17 residues. Trimming stripped 5 bases from V and 0 bases from J, with 18 bases between. The CDR3 coding sequence is TGTGCCAGCAGCCAAACACAGGGAGCCTCTAGCACAGATACGCAGTATTTT. Protein: CASSQTQGASSTDTQYF. The variable domain in full, completed from reference TRBV11-3 and TRBJ2-3, reads EAGVVQSPRYKIIEKKQPVAFWCNPISGHNTLYWYLQNLGQGPELLIRYENEEAVDDSQLPKDRFSAERLKGVDSTLKIQPAELGDSAVYLCASSQTQGASSTDTQYFGPGTRLTVL.

The chain uses TRBV7-2 and TRBJ2-7; TRBD2 is a possible D gene (6 bases). Per the germline V gene, CDR1 is SGHTA and CDR2 is FQGNSA. The CDR3 is 15 amino acids. The ends were cut back, 3 bases at V and 5 bases at J, with 17 bases in the middle. In DNA form, the CDR3 reads TGTGCCAGCAGCTTGGGACTGCCACCTGTCCACGAGCAGTACTTC. Amino acids: CASSLGLPPVHEQYF.

The chain uses TRBV27 and TRBJ2-5; the match to TRBD2 covers 13 bases. Germline CDR1 MNHEY, CDR2 SMNVEV (reference sequence). CDR3 length: 16 residues. The junction had 1 base not matched to a gene; V was cut back by 2 bases and J by 1 base. The CDR3 nucleotides are TGTGCCAGCAGTTTACGGACTAGCGGGGGCCAAGAGACCCAGTACTTC. The encoded protein is CASSLRTSGGQETQYF.

In nucleotides, the CDR3 is TGTGCCAGCGCTCCAGGACAAGGAGCTTATAATTCACCCCTCCACTTT. It yields the protein CASAPGQGAYNSPLHF. The J gene is TRBJ1-6, the V gene TRBV28; perhaps TRBD1 as D (5 bases). Germline V gives CDR1 MDHEN, CDR2 SYDVKM. The CDR3 covers 16 residues. The V end lost 8 bases, the J end lost 4 bases, and 18 bases lay between the germline ends.

This chain connects TRBV13 to TRBJ1-2, with 8 bases lining up with TRBD1. CDR1 is PRHDT, CDR2 FYEKMQ, per germline (reference sequence). Unmatched junction bases numbered 5, after V lost 0 bases and J lost 2 bases. This CDR3 is built from 16 residues. In DNA, the CDR3 is TGTGCCAGCAGCTTAGGTGGGACAGGCCTGAACTATGGCTACACCTTC. Protein sequence: CASSLGGTGLNYGYTF. The full variable domain, its missing parts supplied by reference TRBV13 and TRBJ1-2, is AAGVIQSPRHLIKEKRETATLKCYPIPRHDTVYWYQQGPGQDPQFLISFYEKMQSDKGSIPDRFSAQQFSDYHSELNMSSLELGDSALYFCASSLGGTGLNYGYTFGSGTRLTVV.

This chain joins TRBV25-1 and TRBJ2-5; D is uncertain. The CDR3 length is 14 residues. Deletions cut 1 base from V and 7 bases from J, with 13 bases between. Germline V lookup: CDR1 MGHDK, CDR2 SYGVNS. The CDR3 nucleotides read TGTGCCAGCAGTGAATCGCCAGTACCGGGGACCCAGTACTTC. Translated: CASSESPVPGTQYF.

CDR3 amino acids: CASSPRGGPLSEQYF. The DNA of the CDR3 is TGTGCCAGCAGTCCCCGGGGGGGGCCGTTAAGTGAGCAGTACTTC. V gene TRBV27 combines with J gene TRBJ2-7, with 8 bases that match TRBD2. V shed 5 bases, J shed 7 bases, and the junction held 13 bases outside the gene matches. This CDR3 has 15 residues. CDR1 MNHEY and CDR2 SMNVEV come from the germline V gene (reference sequence).

The V gene is TRBV4-1, the J gene TRBJ1-5, with D possibly being TRBD1 (6 bases). V was cut by 5 bases and J by 5 bases, with 22 bases left in between. The CDR3 has 17 amino acids. Germline CDR1 is MGHRA and CDR2 is YSYEKL. CDR3 nucleotide sequence: TGCGCCAGCAGCGCTCCGGCGCGAGGGGGTCCCGATCAGCCCCAGCATTTT. Translating gives CASSAPARGGPDQPQHF.

The genes are TRBV23-1 and TRBJ2-7; D might be TRBD2 (5 bases). TRBV23-1 is an ORF; its function is uncertain. Trimming cost V 5 bases and J 3 bases, with 17 bases left between them. CDR3 size: 15 residues. In DNA, the CDR3 is TGCGCCAGCAGTACACTGGCGGAGGCGGGCTACGAGCAGTACTTC. Translating it yields CASSTLAEAGYEQYF.

This chain uses TRBV12-5 with TRBJ1-2; D unresolved. This CDR3 comprises 12 residues. The germline gives CDR1 LGHNT, CDR2 FRNRAP. The V and J ends lost 4 bases and 3 bases respectively, with 6 bases between them. The CDR3 DNA sequence: TGTGCTAGTGGTTCCACTGACTATGGCTACACCTTC. Encoded protein: CASGSTDYGYTF.

This clone was recorded a few times. V usage is TRBV2 and J usage is TRBJ1-4; perhaps TRBD1 as D (6 bases). This CDR3 spans 16 amino acids. Germline CDR1 reads SNHLY; CDR2 reads FYNNEI. Trimming shortened V by 0 bases and J by 7 bases, and 15 bases separated the two germline ends. CDR3 nucleotide sequence: TGTGCCAGCAGTGAAGCCGTAGGTGGGGGCGGTGAAAAACTGTTTTTT. This translates into CASSEAVGGGGEKLFF.

The chain carries TRBV5-8 and TRBJ2-3; no clear D gene. This CDR3 region has 14 residues. The germline V gene has CDR1 SGHTS and CDR2 YDEGEE. The V gene lost 4 bases and the J gene lost 1 base, with 10 bases spanning the gap. In DNA, the CDR3 is TGTGCCAGCAGCCACCGTGCGGGCACAGATACGCAGTATTTT. It encodes CASSHRAGTDTQYF.

The chain combines TRBV28 with TRBJ1-2; 7 nucleotides align to TRBD1. This CDR3 spans 16 amino acids. The J segment lost 2 bases and the V segment lost 6 bases, leaving 12 bases of the junction unmatched. Germline-derived CDR1 and CDR2 are MDHEN and SYDVKM. CDR3 coding DNA: TGTGCCAGCAGCAACCCACCGGGACAGAGGAACTATGGCTACACCTTC. Amino acid sequence: CASSNPPGQRNYGYTF.

This chain joins TRBV6-1 and TRBJ1-2, with TRBD1 matching 8 bases. Germline assignment: CDR1 MNHNS and CDR2 SASEGT. Germline trimming cut 1 base from V and 3 bases from J; bases unmatched to any gene: 10. The CDR3 has 17 residues. In DNA form, the CDR3 reads TGTGCCAGCAGTGAAGATTCGACCGGGACAGGATACTATGGCTACACCTTC. Encoded protein: CASSEDSTGTGYYGYTF.

The rearrangement joins TRBV2 to TRBJ2-3; 14 bases match TRBD2. The V gene end was trimmed by 5 bases and the J gene end by 2 bases; junction bases not matched to a gene: 3. This CDR3 is 16 amino acids long. Germline CDR1 and CDR2: SNHLY and FYNNEI. CDR3 nucleotides: TGTGCCAGCAGTAGACTAGCGGGAGGGGCCACAGATACGCAGTATTTT. Translating it yields CASSRLAGGATDTQYF.

The V and J genes are TRBV30 and TRBJ1-3; D call uncertain. Trimming removed 0 bases from V and 2 bases from J, with 5 bases in between. CDR3 length: 13 residues. From germline, CDR1 is GTSNPN and CDR2 SVGIG (reference sequence). Here the CDR3 reads CAWSVTTGNTIYF. The CDR3 nucleotides are TGTGCCTGGAGTGTGACAACTGGAAACACCATATATTTT.

The V gene is TRBV27, the J gene TRBJ1-4, with 9 bases lining up with TRBD1. Germline CDR1 and CDR2: MNHEY and SMNVEV (reference sequence). V trimming: 2 bases; J trimming: 6 bases; junction bases outside the gene matches: 13. CDR3 length: 18 amino acids. The CDR3 sequence is CASSLTLYEGQGHEKLFF. The CDR3 bases are TGTGCCAGCAGTTTAACGTTATATGAGGGACAGGGACATGAAAAACTGTTTTTT. The full variable domain, rest sourced from reference TRBV27 and TRBJ1-4, is EAQVTQNPRYLITVTGKKLTVTCSQNMNHEYMSWYRQDPGLGLRQIYYSMNVEVTDKGDVPEGYKVSRKEKRNFPLILESPSPNQTSLYFCASSLTLYEGQGHEKLFFGSGTQLSVL.

The rearrangement uses TRBV28 and TRBJ1-2; TRBD1 matches at 8 bases. The V and J ends lost 5 bases and 1 base, in that order; junction bases with no gene match: 3. CDR3 length: 14 residues. Germline V gene sequence: CDR1 MDHEN, CDR2 SYDVKM. The DNA of the CDR3 is TGTGCCAGCAGTAGGACAGGGAGTAACTATGGCTACACCTTC. This encodes CASSRTGSNYGYTF.

V and J are TRBV4-1 and TRBJ1-1; D call uncertain. Deletions cut 1 base from V and 0 bases from J, with 9 bases between. The CDR3 runs 15 residues. The germline V gene has CDR1 MGHRA and CDR2 YSYEKL. CDR3 sequence (DNA): TGCGCCAGCAGCCAAGTGAGGGTGGTGAACACTGAAGCTTTCTTT. Amino acids: CASSQVRVVNTEAFF.

The V and J genes are TRBV10-3 and TRBJ1-2, with D perhaps TRBD1 (6 bases). Trimming took off 6 bases at V and 7 bases at J, with 24 bases between the two ends. Looked up from germline, CDR1 is ENHRY and CDR2 is SYGVKD. This CDR3 contains 16 residues. The CDR3 nucleotides read TGTGCCATCAGCGAACCTACAGGGCCTGTACGGGGTGGCTACACCTTC. Translation: CAISEPTGPVRGGYTF.